This entry describes one TCR beta chain. Libraries were prepared by immunoSEQ multiplex PCR; TCRdb keeps only in-frame clonotypes and omits some of them. The sample contains hundreds of thousands of clones, about 85% of which appear only once. The data derive from a study of Ad26.COV2.S vaccination and SARS-CoV-2 variants. Treatment denoted: about 20 received Ad26.COV2.S at low or high dose, single or two shots; roughly five received placebo; per-sample allocation not given. After the first vaccine or placebo injection, samples were drawn on day 63. V lost 3 bases and J lost 1; bases outside the gene matches: 5. Per germline, CDR1 SGDLS and CDR2 YYNGEE. The CDR3 is made up of 16 amino acids.

The material sequenced was peripheral blood, taken in a trial of Ad26.COV2.S vaccine versus placebo. The TCR comes from a person aged 18-60 years who received the Ad26.COV2.S COVID-19 vaccine or a placebo. The chain joins TRBV9 to TRBJ2-1; TRBD2 matches 9 bases. CDR3 amino acids: CASSASSGRSYNEQFF. CDR3 DNA sequence: TGTGCCAGCAGCGCGAGCAGCGGGAGGTCCTACAATGAGCAGTTCTTC.